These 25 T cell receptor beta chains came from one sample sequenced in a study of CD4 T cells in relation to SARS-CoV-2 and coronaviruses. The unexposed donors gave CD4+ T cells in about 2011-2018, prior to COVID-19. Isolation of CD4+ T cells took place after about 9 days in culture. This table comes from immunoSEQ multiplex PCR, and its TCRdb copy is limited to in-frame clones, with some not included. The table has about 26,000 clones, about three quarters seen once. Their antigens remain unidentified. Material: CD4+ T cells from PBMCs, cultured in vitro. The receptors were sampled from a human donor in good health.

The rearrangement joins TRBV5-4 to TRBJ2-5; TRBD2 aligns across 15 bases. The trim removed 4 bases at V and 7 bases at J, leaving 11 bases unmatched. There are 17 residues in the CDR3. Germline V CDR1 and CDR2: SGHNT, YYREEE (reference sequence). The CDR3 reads CASSIGTSGGTKGTQYF. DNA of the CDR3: TGTGCCAGCAGCATCGGGACTAGCGGGGGGACTAAGGGGACCCAGTACTTC. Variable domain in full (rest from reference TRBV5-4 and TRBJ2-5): ETGVTQSPTHLIKTRGQQVTLRCSSQSGHNTVSWYQQALGQGPQFIFQYYREEENGRGNFPPRFSGLQFPNYSSELNVNALELDDSALYLCASSIGTSGGTKGTQYFGPGTRLLVL.

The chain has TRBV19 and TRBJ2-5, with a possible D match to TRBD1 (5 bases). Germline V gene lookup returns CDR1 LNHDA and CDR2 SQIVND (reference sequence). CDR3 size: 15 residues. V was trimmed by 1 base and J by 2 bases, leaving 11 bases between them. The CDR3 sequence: CASSIGGAPQETQYF. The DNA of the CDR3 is TGTGCCAGTAGTATAGGTGGGGCACCACAAGAGACCCAGTACTTC.

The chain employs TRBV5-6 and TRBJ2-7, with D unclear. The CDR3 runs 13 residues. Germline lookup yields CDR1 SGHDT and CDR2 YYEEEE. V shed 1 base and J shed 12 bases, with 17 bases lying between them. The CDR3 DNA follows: TGTGCCAGCAGCTTGTGGGCCGTAACGAGGAGGTACTTC. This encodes CASSLWAVTRRYF.

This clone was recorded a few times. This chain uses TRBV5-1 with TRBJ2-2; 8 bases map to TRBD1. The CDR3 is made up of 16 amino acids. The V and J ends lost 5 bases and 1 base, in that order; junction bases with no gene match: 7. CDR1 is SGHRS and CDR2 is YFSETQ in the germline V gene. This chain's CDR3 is CASSPSGTGNTGELFF. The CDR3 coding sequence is TGCGCCAGCAGTCCATCTGGGACAGGGAACACCGGGGAGCTGTTTTTT.

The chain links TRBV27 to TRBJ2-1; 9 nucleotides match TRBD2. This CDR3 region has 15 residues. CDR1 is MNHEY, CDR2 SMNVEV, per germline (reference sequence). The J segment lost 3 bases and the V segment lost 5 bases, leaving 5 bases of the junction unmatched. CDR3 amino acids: CASSPLAGSYNEQFF. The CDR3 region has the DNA TGTGCCAGCAGTCCCCTAGCGGGGAGCTACAATGAGCAGTTCTTC.

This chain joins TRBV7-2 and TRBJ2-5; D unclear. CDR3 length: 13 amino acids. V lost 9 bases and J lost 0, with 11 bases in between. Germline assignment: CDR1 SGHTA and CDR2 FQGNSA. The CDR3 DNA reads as TGTGCCAGTTCGGGCAGCCACCAAGAGACCCAGTACTTC. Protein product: CASSGSHQETQYF.

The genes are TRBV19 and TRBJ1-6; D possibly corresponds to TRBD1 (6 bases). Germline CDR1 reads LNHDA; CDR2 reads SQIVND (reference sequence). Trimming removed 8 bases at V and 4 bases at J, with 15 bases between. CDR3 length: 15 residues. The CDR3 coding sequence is TGTGCCAGTGCCGAACAGGGCCTATATAATTCACCCCTCCACTTT. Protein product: CASAEQGLYNSPLHF.

The CDR3 here is CASSGMGRFISGANVLTF. In DNA form, the CDR3 reads TGTGCCAGCAGCGGGATGGGACGCTTCATCTCTGGGGCCAACGTCCTGACTTTC. The J gene is TRBJ2-6, the V gene TRBV2, with D perhaps given as TRBD1 or TRBD2 (5 bases each). This CDR3 contains 18 residues. Looked up from germline, CDR1 is SNHLY and CDR2 is FYNNEI. V lost 6 bases and J lost 0, with 18 bases in between.

Here the CDR3 DNA reads TGTGCCAGTAGCGAGATAGGGGCGAACACCGGGGAGCTGTTTTTT. This gives the protein CASSEIGANTGELFF. The rearrangement links TRBV19 to TRBJ2-2; perhaps TRBD1 as D (5 bases). Germline loops: CDR1 LNHDA, CDR2 SQIVND (reference sequence). V shed 6 bases and J shed 0 bases, with 11 bases lying between them. This CDR3 has 15 residues. Filled out from reference TRBV19 and TRBJ2-2, the complete variable domain reads DGGITQSPKYLFRKEGQNVTLSCEQNLNHDAMYWYRQDPGQGLRLIYYSQIVNDFQKGDIAEGYSVSREKKESFPLTVTSAQKNPTAFYLCASSEIGANTGELFFGEGSRLTVL.

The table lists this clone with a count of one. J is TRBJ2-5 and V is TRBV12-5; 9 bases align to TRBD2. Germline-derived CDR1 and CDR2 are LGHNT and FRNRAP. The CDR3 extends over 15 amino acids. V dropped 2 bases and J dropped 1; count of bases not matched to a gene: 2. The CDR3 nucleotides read TGTGCTAGTGGTTTGCTAGCGGGGCTCCAAGAGACCCAGTACTTC. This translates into CASGLLAGLQETQYF.

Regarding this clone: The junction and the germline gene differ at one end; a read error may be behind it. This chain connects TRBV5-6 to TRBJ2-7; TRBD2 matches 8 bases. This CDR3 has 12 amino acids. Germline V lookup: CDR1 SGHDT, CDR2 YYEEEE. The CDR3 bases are TGCGCGAGCGGGGGCAGCTCCTACGAGCAGTACTTC. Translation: CASGGSSYEQYF.

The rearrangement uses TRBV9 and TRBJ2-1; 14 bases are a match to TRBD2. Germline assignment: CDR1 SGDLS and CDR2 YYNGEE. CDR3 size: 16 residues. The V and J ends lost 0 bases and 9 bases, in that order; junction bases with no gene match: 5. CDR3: CASSVGRGLAGVEQFF. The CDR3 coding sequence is TGTGCCAGCAGCGTAGGTAGGGGACTAGCGGGAGTTGAGCAGTTCTTC.

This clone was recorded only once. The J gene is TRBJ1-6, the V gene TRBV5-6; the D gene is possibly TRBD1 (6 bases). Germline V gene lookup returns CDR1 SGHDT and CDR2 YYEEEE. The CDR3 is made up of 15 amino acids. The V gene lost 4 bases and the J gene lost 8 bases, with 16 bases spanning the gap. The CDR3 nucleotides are TGTGCCAGCAGCGGGTTAGACAGGCAAGATTCACCCCTCCACTTT. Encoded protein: CASSGLDRQDSPLHF.

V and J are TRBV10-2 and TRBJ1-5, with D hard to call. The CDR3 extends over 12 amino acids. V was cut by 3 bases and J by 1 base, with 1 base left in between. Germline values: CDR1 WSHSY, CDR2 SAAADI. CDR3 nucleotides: TGCGCCAGCAGTGACAGCAATCAGCCCCAGCATTTT. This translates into CASSDSNQPQHF.

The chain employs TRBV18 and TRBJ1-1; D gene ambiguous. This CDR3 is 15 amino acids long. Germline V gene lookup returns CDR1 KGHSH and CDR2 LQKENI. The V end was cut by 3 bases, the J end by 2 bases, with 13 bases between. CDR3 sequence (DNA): TGTGCCAGCTCACCCAGCCCTATCAGAAACACTGAAGCTTTCTTT. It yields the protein CASSPSPIRNTEAFF.

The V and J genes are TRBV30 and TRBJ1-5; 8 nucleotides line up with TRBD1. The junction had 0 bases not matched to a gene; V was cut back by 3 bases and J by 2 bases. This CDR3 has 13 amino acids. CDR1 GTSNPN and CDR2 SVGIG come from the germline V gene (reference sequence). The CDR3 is CAWRTGGNQPQHF. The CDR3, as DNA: TGTGCCTGGAGGACAGGGGGCAATCAGCCCCAGCATTTT.

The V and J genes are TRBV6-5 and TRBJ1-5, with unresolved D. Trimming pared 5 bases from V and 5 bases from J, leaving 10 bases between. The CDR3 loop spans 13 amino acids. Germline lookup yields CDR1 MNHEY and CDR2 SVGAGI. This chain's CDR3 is CASSPGPDQPQHF. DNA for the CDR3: TGTGCCAGCAGTCCAGGCCCCGATCAGCCCCAGCATTTT.

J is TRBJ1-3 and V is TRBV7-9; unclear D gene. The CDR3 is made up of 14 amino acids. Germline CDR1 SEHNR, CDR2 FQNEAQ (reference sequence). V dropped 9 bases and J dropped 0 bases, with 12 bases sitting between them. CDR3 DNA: TGTGCCAGTGGTTCGGAGCTCTCTGGAAACACCATATATTTT. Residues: CASGSELSGNTIYF.

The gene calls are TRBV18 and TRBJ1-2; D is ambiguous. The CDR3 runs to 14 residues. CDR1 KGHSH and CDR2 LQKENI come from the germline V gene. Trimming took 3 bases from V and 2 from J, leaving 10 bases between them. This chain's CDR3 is CASSPAQENYGYTF. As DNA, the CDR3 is TGTGCCAGCTCACCGGCCCAAGAGAACTATGGCTACACCTTC.

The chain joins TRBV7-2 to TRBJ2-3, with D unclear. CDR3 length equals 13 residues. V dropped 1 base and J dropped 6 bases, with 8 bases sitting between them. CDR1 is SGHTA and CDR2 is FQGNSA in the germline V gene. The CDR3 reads CASSLESRDTQYF. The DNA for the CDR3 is TGTGCCAGCAGCTTAGAATCCCGGGATACGCAGTATTTT.

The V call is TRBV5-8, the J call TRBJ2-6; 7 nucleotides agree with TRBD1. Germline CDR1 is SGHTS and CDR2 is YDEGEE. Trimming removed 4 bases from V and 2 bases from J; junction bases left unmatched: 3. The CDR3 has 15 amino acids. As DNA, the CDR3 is TGTGCCAGCAGCCCCGGACAGGCTGGGGCCAACGTCCTGACTTTC. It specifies CASSPGQAGANVLTF.

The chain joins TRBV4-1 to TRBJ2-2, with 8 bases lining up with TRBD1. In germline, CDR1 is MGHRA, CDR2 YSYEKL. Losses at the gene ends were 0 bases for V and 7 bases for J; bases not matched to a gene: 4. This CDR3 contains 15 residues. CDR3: CASSQERGTGGELFF. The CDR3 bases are TGCGCCAGCAGCCAAGAAAGGGGGACAGGCGGGGAGCTGTTTTTT.

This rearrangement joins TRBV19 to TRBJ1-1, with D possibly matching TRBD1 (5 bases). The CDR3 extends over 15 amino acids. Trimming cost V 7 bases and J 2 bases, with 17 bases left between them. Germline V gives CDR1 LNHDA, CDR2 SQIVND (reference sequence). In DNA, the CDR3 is TGTGCCAGTAACCCGCGGAGGGGCTATAACACTGAAGCTTTCTTT. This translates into CASNPRRGYNTEAFF.

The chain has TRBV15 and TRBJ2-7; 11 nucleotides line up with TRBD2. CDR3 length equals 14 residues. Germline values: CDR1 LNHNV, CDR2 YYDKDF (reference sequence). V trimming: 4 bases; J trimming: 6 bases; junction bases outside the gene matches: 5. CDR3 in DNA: TGTGCCACCAGCACACCTAGCGGGAGGACCGAGCAGTACTTC. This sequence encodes CATSTPSGRTEQYF.

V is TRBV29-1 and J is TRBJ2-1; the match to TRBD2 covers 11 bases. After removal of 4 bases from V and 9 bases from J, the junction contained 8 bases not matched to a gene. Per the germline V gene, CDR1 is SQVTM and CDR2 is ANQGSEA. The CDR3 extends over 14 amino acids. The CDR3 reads CSVGRLAGSGEQFF. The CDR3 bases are TGCAGCGTTGGGAGACTAGCGGGAAGTGGTGAGCAGTTCTTC.